This TCR beta chain is drawn from a study of spatial heterogeneity in lung cancer. For the study at large: TCR and UMI combinations that were unique each appeared, on average, more than ten times in raw reads. General study points: Relative to follow-up, resection was when ubiquitous expanded tumor TCRs appeared more in blood.

In the library, each TCR cDNA molecule bore its own unique molecular identifier. In TCRdb, the 5' RACE reads were re-called with MiXCR into one record per CDR3 protein. This sample yields more than 30,000 distinct CDR3 sequences, of which around 5.8% are seen a single time; around 10% belongs to the top ten. This clonotype has only a few counts. Its specificity is unknown. The CDR3 covers 11 residues. Germline values: CDR1 WSHSY, CDR2 SAAADI. Trimming pared 4 bases from V and 2 bases from J, leaving 3 bases between. Time point of the sample: sample taken at primary tumor resection. The study sequenced unsorted whole RNA from tumor, nontumor lung or frozen PBMC.

The sample consisted of PBMCs, taken at surgery. J is TRBJ2-7 and V is TRBV10-2, with D unresolved. This TCR was recovered from a male donor with early-stage non-small cell lung cancer. Here the CDR3 DNA reads TGCGCCAGCAGTGTAGCCTACGAGCAGTACTTC. Its translation: CASSVAYEQYF.